The next 28 T cell receptor beta chains were all read from a single sample in a study of early T cells in non-severe SARS-CoV-2 infection. TCRdb reprocessed the 5' RACE reads via MiXCR and lists one record per CDR3 protein. The sample has about 50,000 distinct CDR3 sequences, approximately 8.5% seen once. Sequences were obtained from whole blood. All receptors derive from an adult who was a healthcare worker with PCR-confirmed SARS-CoV-2 infection or an uninfected control (not recorded which).

This chain joins TRBV6-9 and TRBJ2-7; the D gene could be TRBD1 or TRBD2 (5 bases each). V lost 7 bases to trimming and J lost 5 bases, with 12 bases between them. The germline gives CDR1 MNHGY, CDR2 SVAAGI. The CDR3 runs to 12 residues. This CDR3 is CASNSGTHEQYF. The CDR3 DNA is TGTGCCAGCAATTCCGGGACCCACGAGCAGTACTTC.

The chain couples TRBV28 to TRBJ2-3; D is unclear. Germline V gene sequence: CDR1 MDHEN, CDR2 SYDVKM. The CDR3 is 12 residues long. V was cut by 4 bases and J by 9 bases, with 11 bases left in between. This CDR3 is CASSSFLETQYF. The CDR3 DNA reads as TGTGCCAGCAGTTCCTTCCTTGAGACGCAGTATTTT.

This clonotype occurred many times. V is TRBV20-1 and J is TRBJ2-7, with 7 bases lining up with TRBD2. This CDR3 has 16 amino acids. With 0 bases clipped from V and 2 bases from J, the junction kept 10 bases outside the gene matches. Germline values: CDR1 DFQATT, CDR2 SNEGSKA (reference sequence). CDR3 bases: TGCAGTGCTAGAGACCCCCTGGCGGGGGTGGCCTACGAGCAGTACTTC. Amino acids: CSARDPLAGVAYEQYF.

This clonotype was observed many times. The chain employs TRBV3-1 and TRBJ1-6; D unclear. Germline CDR1 and CDR2: LGHDT and YNNKEL (reference sequence). Trimming pared 4 bases from V and 7 bases from J, leaving 8 bases between. This CDR3 comprises 13 residues. The CDR3 reads CASSPRYNSPLHF. The CDR3 DNA sequence: TGTGCCAGCAGCCCCCGTTACAATTCACCCCTCCACTTT. Full variable domain (missing parts from reference TRBV3-1 and TRBJ1-6): DTAVSQTPKYLVTQMGNDKSIKCEQNLGHDTMYWYKQDSKKFLKIMFSYNNKELIINETVPNRFSPKSPDKAHLNLHINSLELGDSAVYFCASSPRYNSPLHFGNGTRLTVT.

The V and J genes are TRBV20-1 and TRBJ2-1; 7 nucleotides agree with TRBD2. CDR1 DFQATT and CDR2 SNEGSKA come from the germline V gene (reference sequence). J gave up 0 bases and V 0 bases, and 5 bases lay outside the gene matches. The CDR3 totals 16 residues. CDR3 residues: CSARDVWTSSYNEQFF. The CDR3, as DNA: TGCAGTGCTAGAGATGTGTGGACTAGCTCCTACAATGAGCAGTTCTTC.

The rearrangement uses TRBV20-1 and TRBJ2-1, with D uncertain. V lost 7 bases and J 0 bases, leaving 13 bases between the germline ends. This CDR3 is 14 amino acids long. Germline V gene lookup returns CDR1 DFQATT and CDR2 SNEGSKA (reference sequence). CDR3 sequence: CSVHRQISYNEQFF. Written as DNA, the CDR3 is TGCAGTGTCCATAGACAAATCTCCTACAATGAGCAGTTCTTC.

This chain links TRBV29-1 with TRBJ1-1, with 9 bases lining up with TRBD1. The CDR3 contains 15 residues. The germline V gene has CDR1 SQVTM and CDR2 ANQGSEA. With V trimmed by 5 bases and J by 3 bases, 10 bases remained unmatched. The CDR3 loop is CSVQKQGALDTEAFF. Here the CDR3 DNA reads TGCAGCGTTCAAAAACAGGGGGCGCTTGACACTGAAGCTTTCTTT.

In this sample, this clonotype turned up many times. The genes are TRBV18 and TRBJ1-6, with D tentatively TRBD1 (6 bases). Per germline, CDR1 KGHSH and CDR2 LQKENI. The CDR3 extends over 15 amino acids. V was clipped by 3 bases and J by 8 bases, with 14 bases between them. The CDR3 loop reads CASSPSRGGDSPLHF. The CDR3 nucleotides read TGTGCCAGCTCACCGTCTAGGGGGGGCGATTCACCCCTCCACTTT. Full variable domain (outside the CDR3, taken from reference TRBV18 and TRBJ1-6): NAGVMQNPRHLVRRRGQEARLRCSPMKGHSHVYWYRQLPEEGLKFMVYLQKENIIDESGMPKERFSAEFPKEGPSILRIQQVVRGDSAAYFCASSPSRGGDSPLHFGNGTRLTVT.

This clonotype occurred many times. The genes are TRBV12-3 or TRBV12-4 and TRBJ2-1; no firm D call. Trimming took off 2 bases at V and 9 bases at J, with 2 bases between the two ends. This CDR3 spans 10 amino acids. CDR3 DNA: TGTGCCAGCAGTTTATTTGAGCAGTTCTTC. This encodes CASSLFEQFF.

This clonotype was seen at least ten times. The J gene is TRBJ2-7, the V gene TRBV4-1; 11 nucleotides line up with TRBD2. Germline-derived CDR1 and CDR2 are MGHRA and YSYEKL. The CDR3 is made up of 14 amino acids. V lost 4 bases and J lost 6; bases outside the gene matches: 5. The CDR3 coding sequence is TGCGCCAGCAGCCTCCTAGCGGGAGGAGGCGAGCAGTACTTC. It specifies CASSLLAGGGEQYF.

On this clonotype: It may be a read error: a sequence one base away is much more abundant. The rearrangement joins TRBV24-1 to TRBJ2-5; D not resolved. V was cut by 4 bases and J by 5 bases, with 13 bases left in between. Germline values: CDR1 KGHDR, CDR2 SFDVKD. The CDR3 is made up of 14 amino acids. Written as DNA, the CDR3 is TGTGCCACCAGTGAATCTGGGCTTAGCGAGACCCAGTACTTC. Protein product: CATSESGLSETQYF.

At least ten counts were recorded for this clonotype. The V call is TRBV11-2, the J call TRBJ2-7; D is possibly TRBD2 (7 bases). The V gene lost 3 bases and the J gene lost 8 bases, with 17 bases spanning the gap. Looked up from germline, CDR1 is SGHAT and CDR2 is FQNNGV. The CDR3 sequence is 14 residues long. The CDR3 DNA follows: TGTGCCAGCAGCTTGGAAGGGGGGGCAGGGCAGCAGTACTTC. This encodes CASSLEGGAGQQYF.

This clonotype was counted many times. This chain uses TRBV28 with TRBJ2-2; TRBD1 agrees at 9 bases. CDR1 is MDHEN, CDR2 SYDVKM, per germline. This CDR3 region has 16 residues. The ends lost 6 bases at V and 6 bases at J; junction bases unmatched: 11. Here the CDR3 reads CASSHRGTGRAGELFF. CDR3 sequence (DNA): TGTGCCAGCAGCCACCGGGGGACAGGGCGAGCCGGGGAGCTGTTTTTT.

This clonotype was seen at least ten times. The gene calls are TRBV6-2 or TRBV6-3 and TRBJ2-3; 9 positions match TRBD1. The CDR3 sequence is 17 residues long. V shed 6 bases and J 2 bases; nucleotides not matched to a gene: 12. Germline V gene sequence: CDR1 MNHEY, CDR2 SVGEGT. In DNA, the CDR3 is TGTGCCAGCAGGAGCGTGATCCGGGACAGGGTCACAGATACGCAGTATTTT. Amino acids: CASRSVIRDRVTDTQYF.

This clonotype has just a few counts. V gene TRBV30 combines with J gene TRBJ1-6; 11 positions agree with TRBD1. CDR3 length: 15 residues. V lost 7 bases and J lost 10; bases outside the gene matches: 12. CDR1 and CDR2 from the germline V gene are GTSNPN and SVGIG (reference sequence). The CDR3 loop is CASTPQDRGQSPLHF. CDR3 DNA sequence: TGTGCCTCTACGCCTCAGGACAGGGGGCAATCACCCCTCCACTTT. The full variable domain, its missing parts supplied by reference TRBV30 and TRBJ1-6, is SQTIHQWPATLVQPVGSPLSLECTVEGTSNPNLYWYRQAAGRGLQLLFYSVGIGQISSEVPQNLSASRPQDRQFILSSKKLLLSDSGFYLCASTPQDRGQSPLHFGNGTRLTVT.

This clonotype was observed at least ten times. The genes are TRBV6-5 and TRBJ2-1, with TRBD2 matching 15 bases. Germline V CDR1 and CDR2: MNHEY, SVGAGI. J gave up 15 bases and V 10 bases, and 10 bases lay outside the gene matches. CDR3 length: 13 amino acids. CDR3 amino acids: CATGLAGGHGRFF. CDR3 nucleotide sequence: TGTGCCACGGGACTAGCGGGAGGCCACGGTCGGTTCTTC.

The V and J genes are TRBV7-2 and TRBJ2-2; 8 bases are a match to TRBD1. After removal of 6 bases from V and 4 bases from J, the junction contained 13 bases not matched to a gene. The germline gives CDR1 SGHTA, CDR2 FQGNSA. This CDR3 region has 17 residues. In DNA, the CDR3 is TGTGCCAGCAGACGCAATCAGGGGGCCGGGAGCACCGGGGAGCTGTTTTTT. Translated: CASRRNQGAGSTGELFF.

This clonotype was seen more than once but under ten times. J is TRBJ2-1 and V is TRBV12-3 or TRBV12-4, with 8 bases matching TRBD2. J was trimmed by 9 bases and V by 5 bases; bases with no gene match: 12. The CDR3 contains 15 residues. CDR3 sequence (DNA): TGTGCCAGCAGTCGTACCGGGACTAGGTCAAGTGAGCAGTTCTTC. Its protein is CASSRTGTRSSEQFF.

The sample holds a few counts of this clonotype. The rearrangement uses TRBV18 and TRBJ1-1, with D unresolved. The CDR3 is 14 amino acids. V was pared by 5 bases and J by 2 bases, with 12 bases between. In germline, CDR1 is KGHSH, CDR2 LQKENI. In DNA form, the CDR3 reads TGTGCCAGCTCAATTGATGCATTTAACACTGAAGCTTTCTTT. This translates into CASSIDAFNTEAFF.

This clonotype appeared a few times. This chain links TRBV6-6 with TRBJ2-2; D call uncertain. Germline loops: CDR1 MNHNY, CDR2 SVGAGI (reference sequence). The CDR3 covers 15 residues. Trimming stripped 7 bases from V and 4 bases from J, with 16 bases between. The CDR3 reads CASTLLQQTTGELFF. The CDR3 bases are TGTGCCAGCACTTTACTCCAGCAGACCACCGGGGAGCTGTTTTTT.

The chain couples TRBV19 to TRBJ2-4; D gene uncertain. The V and J ends lost 1 base and 15 bases respectively, with 13 bases between them. Germline V lookup: CDR1 LNHDA, CDR2 SQIVND (reference sequence). The CDR3 is 12 residues long. The CDR3 sequence is CASSIGVSSPYF. CDR3 sequence (DNA): TGTGCCAGTAGTATAGGTGTCAGCAGTCCGTACTTC.

This clonotype showed up just a few times. The V gene is TRBV20-1, the J gene TRBJ2-7; D perhaps matches TRBD2 (6 bases). This CDR3 spans 14 amino acids. Germline CDR1 reads DFQATT; CDR2 reads SNEGSKA (reference sequence). V dropped 0 bases and J dropped 3 bases, with 12 bases sitting between them. The CDR3 DNA is TGCAGTGCTAGAGATCCTAGCGCCGACTACGAGCAGTACTTC. Its protein product is CSARDPSADYEQYF.

The rearrangement uses TRBV7-2 and TRBJ2-3, with TRBD2 identical over 14 bases. This CDR3 contains 18 residues. CDR1 and CDR2 (germline): SGHTA, FQGNSA. Trimming removed 5 bases from V and 6 bases from J; junction bases left unmatched: 13. The CDR3 bases are TGTGCCAGCAGCATCGGTGAAGGGAGGACTAGCGGGAGGGATACGCAGTATTTT. This sequence encodes CASSIGEGRTSGRDTQYF.

On this clonotype itself: A read error may explain this, as a much larger clone is one base away. The CDR3 end shows no conserved phenylalanine or tryptophan, and so a read error is likely. The chain links TRBV29-1 to TRBJ2-3; D is possibly TRBD2 (5 bases). The CDR3 runs to 12 residues. The germline V gene encodes CDR1 SQVTM and CDR2 ANQGSEA. V was pared by 3 bases and J by 5 bases, with 9 bases between. This chain's CDR3 is CSVDPGKDTQYS. CDR3 bases: TGCAGCGTTGATCCCGGGAAAGATACGCAGTATTCT.

The gene calls are TRBV12-5 and TRBJ1-1, with TRBD1 identical over 8 bases. Losses at the gene ends were 4 bases for V and 1 base for J; bases not matched to a gene: 2. CDR1 is LGHNT and CDR2 is FRNRAP in the germline V gene. The CDR3 contains 14 residues. This CDR3 reads CASGSGQANTEAFF. CDR3 in DNA: TGTGCTAGTGGTTCGGGACAGGCGAACACTGAAGCTTTCTTT.

This clonotype was seen many times. The V call is TRBV7-3, the J call TRBJ2-3; 13 bases are a match to TRBD2. Germline-derived CDR1 and CDR2 are SGHTA and FQGTGA. The V segment lost 4 bases and the J segment 5 bases; nucleotides outside the gene matches: 6. The CDR3 spans 16 residues. The CDR3 protein is CASSSRLAGGLDTQYF. Written as DNA, the CDR3 is TGTGCCAGCAGCTCTCGACTAGCGGGAGGTCTAGATACGCAGTATTTT.

The V and J genes are TRBV5-1 and TRBJ2-7; possibly TRBD1 for D (5 bases). Germline V CDR1 and CDR2: SGHRS, YFSETQ. V was trimmed by 4 bases and J by 3 bases, leaving 8 bases between them. The CDR3 runs 12 residues. The CDR3 coding sequence is TGCGCCAGCAGCGACAGTTTCTACGAGCAGTACTTC. This sequence encodes CASSDSFYEQYF.

This clonotype was counted many times. The V gene is TRBV29-1, the J gene TRBJ1-1, with a tentative D call TRBD1 (5 bases). The CDR3 contains 10 residues. Germline values: CDR1 SQVTM, CDR2 ANQGSEA. CDR3 residues: CVGVNTEAFF. In nucleotides, the CDR3 is TGCGTGGGGGTGAACACTGAAGCTTTCTTT.